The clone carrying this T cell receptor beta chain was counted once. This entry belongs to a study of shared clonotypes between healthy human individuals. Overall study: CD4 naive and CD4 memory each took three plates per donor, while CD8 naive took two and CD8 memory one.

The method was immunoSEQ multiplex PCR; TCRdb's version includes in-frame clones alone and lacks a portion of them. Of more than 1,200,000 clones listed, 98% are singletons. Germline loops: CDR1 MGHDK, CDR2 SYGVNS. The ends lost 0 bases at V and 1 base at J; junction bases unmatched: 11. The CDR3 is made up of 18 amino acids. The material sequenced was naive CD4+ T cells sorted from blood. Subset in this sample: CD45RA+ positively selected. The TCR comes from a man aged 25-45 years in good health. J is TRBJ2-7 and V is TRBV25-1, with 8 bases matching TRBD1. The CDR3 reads CASSEYRAPRDRSYEQYF. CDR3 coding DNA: TGTGCCAGCAGTGAATACAGAGCCCCCCGGGACAGGTCCTACGAGCAGTACTTC.